This is a list of T cell receptor beta chains from one sample in a study of T cells in Graves' hyperthyroidism and ophthalmopathy. TCRdb processed the multiplex PCR reads anew with MiXCR; each CDR3 protein has one entry. Of roughly 500,000 distinct CDR3 sequences in the sample, approximately 13% are singletons; the top ten hold 5.8%. Sequenced material: blood. The receptors derive from a woman aged 30 to 39 with Graves' hyperthyroidism that later progressed to Graves' ophthalmopathy. The CDR3 runs from the conserved cysteine through the conserved F or W. A D gene is named only where the DNA matches it firmly. Size tells how often a clone was seen (once, few, many) or the class of an expanded clone, and some rows leave it out.

j_call	v_call	d_call	clone_size	cdr3_length	cdr3_aa	cdr3_nt
TRBJ1-2	TRBV7-9	NA	NA	15	CASSAWGPEKGGYTF	TGTGCCAGCAGCGCTTGGGGTCCGGAGAAGGGTGGCTACACCTTC
TRBJ2-3	TRBV18	NA	few	13	CASSPPWEDTQYF	TGTGCCAGCTCACCGCCCTGGGAAGATACGCAGTATTTT
TRBJ1-1	TRBV12-5	TRBD1	NA	15	CASGLGQGEFGKAFF	TGTGCTAGTGGTTTGGGACAGGGGGAATTTGGGAAAGCTTTCTTT
TRBJ1-1	TRBV6-1	NA	few	13	CASVHGGSTEAFF	TGTGCCAGCGTACACGGAGGCAGTACTGAAGCTTTCTTT
TRBJ2-2	TRBV7-2	NA	many	12	CASSLWGGELFF	TGTGCCAGCAGCTTATGGGGCGGGGAGCTGTTTTTT
TRBJ1-1	TRBV28	TRBD1	many	12	CASRIQGREAFF	TGTGCCAGCAGGATACAGGGGCGCGAAGCTTTCTTT
TRBJ1-2	TRBV24-1	NA	many	14	CATSDPGFNYGYTF	TGTGCCACCAGTGATCCGGGATTTAACTATGGCTACACCTTC
TRBJ2-1	TRBV20-1	TRBD2	many	14	CSAPSEGGYNEQFF	TGCAGTGCCCCCTCCGAGGGAGGGTACAATGAGCAGTTCTTC
TRBJ2-5	TRBV19	NA	many	14	CASSIAGTRETQYF	TGTGCCAGTAGTATAGCCGGGACACGAGAGACCCAGTACTTC
TRBJ2-7	TRBV28	TRBD1	NA	14	CASSLGRGLNEQYF	TGTGCCAGCAGTTTAGGCAGGGGGCTCAACGAGCAGTACTTC
TRBJ2-6	TRBV7-9	NA	many	17	CASSLGSSGVGANVLTF	TGTGCCAGCAGCTTAGGGAGTTCAGGGGTTGGGGCCAACGTCCTGACTTTC
TRBJ2-7	TRBV7-2	NA	NA	15	CASSLGVRLSYEQYF	TGTGCCAGCAGCTTAGGGGTTAGGCTCTCCTACGAGCAGTACTTC
TRBJ2-2	TRBV9	NA	few	15	CASSPRQGSTGELFF	TGTGCCAGCAGCCCCCGGCAGGGGAGCACCGGGGAGCTGTTTTTT
TRBJ2-2	TRBV12-3/TRBV12-4	NA	many	14	CASSLRGGTGELFF	TGTGCCAGCAGTTTAAGGGGGGGGACCGGGGAGCTGTTTTTT
TRBJ1-2	TRBV14	NA	many	14	CASSLRGSNYGYTF	TGTGCCAGCAGCCTTCGAGGGAGTAACTATGGCTACACCTTC
TRBJ2-1	TRBV29-1	TRBD2	many	18	CSVDLRLAGGPDYNEQFF	TGCAGCGTTGATCTGCGACTAGCGGGAGGGCCGGACTACAATGAGCAGTTCTTC
TRBJ1-2	TRBV3-1	TRBD1	many	19	CASSHHFRYNRDRFYGYTF	TGTGCCAGCAGCCATCATTTCCGATACAACCGGGACAGGTTCTATGGCTACACCTTC
TRBJ2-5	TRBV6-1	NA	NA	13	CASSQSLEQTQYF	TGTGCCAGCAGCCAGTCACTCGAGCAGACCCAGTACTTC
TRBJ2-7	TRBV6-2/TRBV6-3	NA	many	12	CASRLRAYEQYF	TGTGCCAGCAGATTAAGGGCCTACGAGCAGTACTTC
TRBJ1-2	TRBV7-9	NA	many	11	CASSFRGGYTF	TGTGCCAGCAGCTTTCGAGGAGGCTACACCTTC
TRBJ2-5	TRBV2	TRBD2	NA	17	CASSGLAGGPRLKTQYF	TGTGCCAGCAGTGGTCTGGCGGGAGGGCCGCGTCTAAAGACCCAGTACTTC
TRBJ2-2	TRBV24-1	NA	many	13	CATSGGPPGELFF	TGTGCCACCAGTGGAGGGCCGCCCGGGGAGCTGTTTTTT
TRBJ2-3	TRBV28	NA	many	15	CASSLGTGSTDTQYF	TGTGCCAGCAGTTTAGGGACGGGGAGCACAGATACGCAGTATTTT
TRBJ2-1	TRBV4-1	NA	NA	16	CASSQDLTGNYNEQFF	TGCGCCAGCAGCCAAGATTTAACGGGGAACTACAATGAGCAGTTCTTC
TRBJ2-2	TRBV12-3/TRBV12-4	NA	many	16	CASSLARGSETGELFF	TGTGCCAGCAGTTTAGCGCGGGGCAGTGAAACCGGGGAGCTGTTTTTT
TRBJ2-7	TRBV20-1	TRBD1	NA	13	CSARGQGDGEQYF	TGCAGTGCTAGGGGCCAGGGGGACGGCGAGCAGTACTTC
TRBJ2-1	TRBV6-1	NA	many	16	CASSETLAQGGNEQFF	TGTGCCAGCAGTGAAACTCTAGCCCAGGGAGGCAATGAGCAGTTCTTC
TRBJ2-1	TRBV12-3/TRBV12-4	TRBD2	NA	15	CASRDSGAIYNEQFF	TGTGCCAGCAGAGATAGCGGGGCAATCTACAATGAGCAGTTCTTC
TRBJ2-1	TRBV12-3/TRBV12-4	NA	many	19	CASSLGLARSRRSYNEQFF	TGTGCCAGCAGTCTGGGGCTAGCGCGAAGCCGGAGATCCTACAATGAGCAGTTCTTC
TRBJ2-2	TRBV7-3	TRBD2	many	15	CASSLAGASTGELFF	TGTGCCAGCAGCTTAGCGGGAGCTAGCACCGGGGAGCTGTTTTTT
TRBJ1-2	TRBV9	TRBD1	few	17	CASSPPPWDRGSQGYTF	TGTGCCAGCAGCCCCCCTCCCTGGGACAGGGGGAGTCAGGGCTACACCTTC
TRBJ1-4	TRBV19	TRBD1	many	15	CASNRQGTTNEKLFF	TGTGCCAGTAATCGACAGGGAACAACTAATGAAAAACTGTTTTTT
TRBJ2-1	TRBV20-1	TRBD2	NA	16	CSASWASGRSYNEQFF	TGCAGTGCTAGTTGGGCTAGCGGCCGCTCCTACAATGAGCAGTTCTTC
TRBJ2-7	TRBV20-1	TRBD2	many	12	CSSGLADYEQYF	TGCAGCTCGGGACTAGCGGACTACGAGCAGTACTTC
TRBJ1-1	TRBV7-9	NA	many	15	CASSFGRGANTEAFF	TGTGCCAGCAGCTTCGGCAGAGGGGCGAACACTGAAGCTTTCTTT
TRBJ2-1	TRBV30	NA	few	12	CAERDTYNEQFF	TGTGCAGAGCGGGACACCTACAATGAGCAGTTCTTC
TRBJ2-4	TRBV18	TRBD1	NA	16	CASSGSRDREKNIQYF	TGTGCCAGCTCAGGAAGCCGGGACAGGGAAAAGAACATTCAGTACTTC
TRBJ2-2	TRBV5-1	TRBD2	many	16	CASNSGLAGFTGELFF	TGCGCCAGCAACTCGGGACTAGCGGGTTTCACCGGGGAGCTGTTTTTT
TRBJ2-5	TRBV9	TRBD2	many	15	CASSAGLAEQETQYF	TGTGCCAGCAGCGCGGGACTAGCCGAACAAGAGACCCAGTACTTC
TRBJ2-1	TRBV18	TRBD2	few	16	CASSPPNSGGGNEQFF	TGTGCCAGCTCACCACCGAACAGCGGGGGAGGTAATGAGCAGTTCTTC
TRBJ1-1	TRBV12-3/TRBV12-4	NA	many	16	CASRLRQDWGNTEAFF	TGTGCCAGCAGACTTAGACAGGATTGGGGGAACACTGAAGCTTTCTTT
TRBJ2-7	TRBV28	TRBD2	many	15	CASSPSGRGSYEQYF	TGTGCCAGCAGTCCTAGCGGGAGGGGGTCCTACGAGCAGTACTTC
TRBJ1-2	TRBV27	NA	once	13	CASRQQGYYGYTF	TGTGCCAGCAGACAACAGGGATACTATGGCTACACCTTC
TRBJ2-3	TRBV3-2	NA	many	16	CASSQLAGALTDTQYF	TGTGCCAGCAGCCAATTAGCGGGAGCTCTCACAGATACGCAGTATTTT
TRBJ2-7	TRBV6-1	NA	many	17	CASRKAPGQSSSYEQYF	TGTGCCAGCAGGAAAGCACCAGGACAGTCGAGCTCCTACGAGCAGTACTTC
TRBJ2-1	TRBV6-1	TRBD2	many	15	CASSRGGAAYNEQFF	TGTGCCAGCAGCCGGGGGGGAGCCGCATACAATGAGCAGTTCTTC
TRBJ1-1	TRBV7-9	NA	many	12	CASSGVGPEAFF	TGTGCCAGCAGCGGAGTCGGTCCTGAAGCTTTCTTT
TRBJ1-1	TRBV20-1	TRBD1	many	15	CSARDLQGANTEAFF	TGCAGTGCTAGAGATCTGCAGGGGGCTAACACTGAAGCTTTCTTT
TRBJ2-3	TRBV20-1	NA	many	14	CSAPTPPLTDTQYF	TGCAGTGCTCCGACGCCGCCACTCACAGATACGCAGTATTTT
TRBJ2-1	TRBV19	TRBD2	many	15	CASSTGTSGRHEQFF	TGTGCCAGTAGTACAGGGACTAGCGGGAGACATGAGCAGTTCTTC
TRBJ2-5	TRBV28	NA	NA	14	CASSSVTGKETQYF	TGTGCCAGCAGTTCCGTTACAGGGAAAGAGACCCAGTACTTC
TRBJ2-1	TRBV6-7	TRBD2	many	17	CASTIAGALSSYNEQFF	TGTGCCAGCACCATAGCGGGAGCGTTAAGCTCCTACAATGAGCAGTTCTTC
TRBJ2-7	TRBV27	NA	many	14	CASSLGQVNYEQYF	TGTGCCAGCAGTTTAGGGCAGGTAAACTACGAGCAGTACTTC
TRBJ2-7	TRBV24-1	NA	NA	14	CATSDIGTPYEQYF	TGTGCCACCAGTGATATCGGGACCCCCTACGAGCAGTACTTC
TRBJ1-6	TRBV6-2/TRBV6-3	NA	NA	12	CASRSIGSPLHF	TGTGCCAGCAGGAGTATAGGCTCACCCCTCCACTTT
TRBJ1-1	TRBV30	NA	many	14	CAWINGQMNTEAFF	TGTGCCTGGATTAACGGACAAATGAACACTGAAGCTTTCTTT
TRBJ1-1	TRBV28	NA	many	14	CASGSSGTNSEAFF	TGTGCCAGCGGATCCTCCGGGACAAACTCTGAAGCTTTCTTT